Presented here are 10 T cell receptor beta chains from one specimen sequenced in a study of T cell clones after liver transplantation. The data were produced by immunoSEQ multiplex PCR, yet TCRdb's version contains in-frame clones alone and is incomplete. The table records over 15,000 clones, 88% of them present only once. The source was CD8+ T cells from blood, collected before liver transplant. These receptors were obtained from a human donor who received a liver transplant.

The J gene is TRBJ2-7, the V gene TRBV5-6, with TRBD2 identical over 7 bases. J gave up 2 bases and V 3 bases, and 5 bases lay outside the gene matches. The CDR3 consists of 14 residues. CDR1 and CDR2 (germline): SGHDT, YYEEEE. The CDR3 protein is CASSSTGRTYEQYF. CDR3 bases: TGTGCCAGCAGCTCGACCGGGAGGACCTACGAGCAGTACTTC.

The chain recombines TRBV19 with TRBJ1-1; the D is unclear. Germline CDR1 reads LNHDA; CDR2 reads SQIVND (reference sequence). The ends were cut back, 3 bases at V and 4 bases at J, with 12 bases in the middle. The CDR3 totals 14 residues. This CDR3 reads CASSITGYGTEAFF. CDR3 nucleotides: TGTGCCAGTAGTATTACCGGGTATGGCACTGAAGCTTTCTTT.

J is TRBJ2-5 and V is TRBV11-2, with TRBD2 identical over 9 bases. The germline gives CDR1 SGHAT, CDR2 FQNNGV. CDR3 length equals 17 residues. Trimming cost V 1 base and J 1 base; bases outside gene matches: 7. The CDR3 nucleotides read TGTGCCAGCAGCTTAGGGCTAGCGGGACTCCTCCAAGAGACCCAGTACTTC. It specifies CASSLGLAGLLQETQYF.

CDR3 sequence reads: CASSSWLQGHQPQHF. The CDR3 region has the DNA TGTGCCAGTAGTTCTTGGTTACAGGGACATCAGCCCCAGCATTTT. V and J are TRBV19 and TRBJ1-5; possibly TRBD1 for D (6 bases). Germline lookup yields CDR1 LNHDA and CDR2 SQIVND (reference sequence). The length of the CDR3 is 15 residues. The V gene lost 5 bases and the J gene lost 5 bases, with 16 bases spanning the gap.

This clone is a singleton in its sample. The CDR3 DNA follows: TGTGCCAGCAGCTGGGGCTGGCGGGATAGCTCCTACAATGAGCAGTTCTTC. Its protein is CASSWGWRDSSYNEQFF. The chain recombines TRBV5-8 with TRBJ2-1; the D gene is possibly TRBD2 (6 bases). The CDR3 length is 17 residues. The germline V gene encodes CDR1 SGHTS and CDR2 YDEGEE. V dropped 3 bases and J dropped 0 bases, with 16 bases sitting between them.

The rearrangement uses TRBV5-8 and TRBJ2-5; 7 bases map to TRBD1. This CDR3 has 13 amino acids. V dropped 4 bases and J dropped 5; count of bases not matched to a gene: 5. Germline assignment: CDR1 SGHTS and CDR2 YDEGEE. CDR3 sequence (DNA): TGTGCCAGCAGCGGAACAGGGGACGAGACCCAGTACTTC. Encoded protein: CASSGTGDETQYF.

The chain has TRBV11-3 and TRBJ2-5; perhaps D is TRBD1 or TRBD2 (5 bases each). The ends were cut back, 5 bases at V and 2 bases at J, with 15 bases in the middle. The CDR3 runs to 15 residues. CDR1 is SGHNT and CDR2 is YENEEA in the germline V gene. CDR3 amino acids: CASSHGALKQETQYF. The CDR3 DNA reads TGTGCCAGCAGCCACGGGGCACTCAAGCAAGAGACCCAGTACTTC.

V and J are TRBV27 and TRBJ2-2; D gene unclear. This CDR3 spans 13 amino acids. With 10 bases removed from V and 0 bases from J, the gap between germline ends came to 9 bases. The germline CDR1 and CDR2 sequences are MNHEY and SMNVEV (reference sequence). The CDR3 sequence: CATGTANTGELFF. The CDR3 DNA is TGTGCCACCGGCACAGCGAACACCGGGGAGCTGTTTTTT.

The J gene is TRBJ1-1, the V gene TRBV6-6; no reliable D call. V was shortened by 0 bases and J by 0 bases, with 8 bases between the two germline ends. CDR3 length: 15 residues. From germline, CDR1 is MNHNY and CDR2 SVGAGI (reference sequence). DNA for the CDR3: TGTGCCAGCAGTTACTCTCCAGCCTTGAACACTGAAGCTTTCTTT. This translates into CASSYSPALNTEAFF.

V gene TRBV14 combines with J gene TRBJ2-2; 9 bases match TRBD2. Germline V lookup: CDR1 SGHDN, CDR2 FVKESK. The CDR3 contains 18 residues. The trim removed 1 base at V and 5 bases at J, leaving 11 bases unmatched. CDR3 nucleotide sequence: TGTGCCAGCAGCCAAGCCTTGGCGGGAGGGCCTCGAACCGGGGAGCTGTTTTTT. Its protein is CASSQALAGGPRTGELFF.